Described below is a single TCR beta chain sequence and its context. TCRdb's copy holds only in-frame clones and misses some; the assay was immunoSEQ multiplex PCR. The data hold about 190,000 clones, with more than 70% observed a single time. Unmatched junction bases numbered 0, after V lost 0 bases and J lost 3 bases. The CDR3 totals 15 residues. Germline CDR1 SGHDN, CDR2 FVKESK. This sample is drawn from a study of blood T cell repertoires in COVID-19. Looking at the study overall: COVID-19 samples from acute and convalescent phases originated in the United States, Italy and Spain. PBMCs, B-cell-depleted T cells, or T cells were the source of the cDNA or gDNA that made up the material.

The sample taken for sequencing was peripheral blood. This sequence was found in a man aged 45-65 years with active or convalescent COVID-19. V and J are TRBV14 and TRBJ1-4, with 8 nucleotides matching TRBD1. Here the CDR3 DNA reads TGTGCCAGCAGCCAAGAACAGGGGGCTAATGAAAAACTGTTTTTT. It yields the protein CASSQEQGANEKLFF. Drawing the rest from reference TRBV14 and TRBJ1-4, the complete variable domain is EAGVTQFPSHSVIEKGQTVTLRCDPISGHDNLYWYRRVMGKEIKFLLHFVKESKQDESGMPNNRFLAERTGGTYSTLKVQPAELEDSGVYFCASSQEQGANEKLFFGSGTQLSVL.